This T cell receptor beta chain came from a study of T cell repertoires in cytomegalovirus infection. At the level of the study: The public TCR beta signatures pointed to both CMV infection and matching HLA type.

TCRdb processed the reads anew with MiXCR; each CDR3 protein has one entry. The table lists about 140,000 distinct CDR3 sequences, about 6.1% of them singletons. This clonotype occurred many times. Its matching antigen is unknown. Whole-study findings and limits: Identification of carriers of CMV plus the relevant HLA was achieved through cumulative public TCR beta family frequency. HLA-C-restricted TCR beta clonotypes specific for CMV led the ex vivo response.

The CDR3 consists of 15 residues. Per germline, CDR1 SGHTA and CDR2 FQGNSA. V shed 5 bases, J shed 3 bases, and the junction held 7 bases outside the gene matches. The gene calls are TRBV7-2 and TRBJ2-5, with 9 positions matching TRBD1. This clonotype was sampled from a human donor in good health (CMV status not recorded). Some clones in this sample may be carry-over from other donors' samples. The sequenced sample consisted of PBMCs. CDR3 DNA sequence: TGTGCCAGCAGCCCGGGGACAGGGCCAAAAGAGACCCAGTACTTC. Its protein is CASSPGTGPKETQYF.